This note documents a single T cell receptor (beta chain) sequence. This sample was included in a study of blood T cell repertoires in COVID-19. Cohorts were based on clinical histories the participants reported. CDR3 length: 16 residues. Assay: immunoSEQ multiplex PCR; the TCRdb copy retains only in-frame clones and omits some. This table holds 150,000 to 200,000 clones, 75% to 90% found once. The TCR comes from a middle-aged woman with acute COVID-19. This sequence joins TRBV21-1 and TRBJ1-5. TRBV21-1 is tagged as a pseudogene. Sequenced input: PBMCs or T cells enriched from blood (not recorded which). This CDR3 is CASSKALYGVNQPQHF. DNA for the CDR3: TGTGCCAGCAGCAAAGCGCTTTACGGGGTCAATCAGCCCCAGCATTTT.